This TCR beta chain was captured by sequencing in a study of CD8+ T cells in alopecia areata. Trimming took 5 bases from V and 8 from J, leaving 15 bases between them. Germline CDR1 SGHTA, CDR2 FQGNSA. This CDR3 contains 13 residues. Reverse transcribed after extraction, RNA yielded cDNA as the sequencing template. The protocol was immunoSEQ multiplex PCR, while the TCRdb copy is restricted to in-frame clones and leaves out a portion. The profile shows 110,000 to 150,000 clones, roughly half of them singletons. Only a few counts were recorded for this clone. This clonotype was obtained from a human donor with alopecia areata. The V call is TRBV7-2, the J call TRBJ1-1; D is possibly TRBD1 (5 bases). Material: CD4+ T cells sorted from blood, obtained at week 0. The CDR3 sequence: CASSQQVAGEAFF. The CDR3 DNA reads TGTGCCAGCAGCCAACAGGTAGCTGGGGAAGCTTTCTTT. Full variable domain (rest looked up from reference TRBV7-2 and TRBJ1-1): GAGVSQSPSNKVTEKGKDVELRCDPISGHTALYWYRQSLGQGLEFLIYFQGNSAPDKSGLPSDRFSAERTGGSVSTLTIQRTQQEDSAVYLCASSQQVAGEAFFGQGTRLTVV.